This record covers a single T cell receptor (beta chain). Its target is unknown. The germline gives CDR1 SGHDT, CDR2 YYEEEE. V lost 0 bases and J 3 bases, leaving 7 bases between the germline ends. This CDR3 comprises 14 residues. Libraries were prepared by immunoSEQ multiplex PCR; TCRdb keeps only in-frame clonotypes and omits some of them. Among approximately 60,000 clones, approximately 75% were seen once, and the ten largest hold 4% to 5.5%. This sample was taken from a study of radiotherapy plus CTLA-4 blockade in lung cancer. Study-level background: Patients showed objective responses in 18% of cases, and disease control was achieved by 31%. Study results and limitations: Together with interferon-beta, which increased in serum after radiation, early dynamic changes in blood T cell clones were reportedly the best predictors of response. Clones derived from tumor TCRs expanded in blood after radiotherapy plus ipilimumab.

Focal radiation plus CTLA-4 blockade with ipilimumab was given to patients with chemo-refractory metastatic non-small-cell lung cancer. The sequences come from peripheral blood, collected from a patient treated with radiotherapy plus ipilimumab. The chain links TRBV5-6 to TRBJ1-5; D ambiguous. This TCR came from a human donor with non-small cell lung cancer who had a complete response to radiotherapy plus ipilimumab. The CDR3 region is CASSLGRLNQPQHF. For the CDR3, the DNA is TGTGCCAGCAGCTTGGGTCGACTCAATCAGCCCCAGCATTTT.